In its sample, the clone carrying this T cell receptor (beta chain) was seen a few times. Its specificity is unknown. This sample was taken from a study of T-cell memory formation after mild COVID-19. The study, taken as a whole, reports: A subset of responding clones appeared in pre-infection memory, suggesting cross-reactive memory joined. Clones contracting over day 15 to 85 were CD4/CD8 balanced, with later expanders leaning CD4+.

Each CDR3 protein gets one entry after TCRdb re-called the 5' RACE reads with MiXCR. The sample yields roughly 350,000 distinct CDR3 sequences, 12% to 15% seen once. Looked up from germline, CDR1 is ENHRY and CDR2 is SYGVKD. CDR3 length equals 12 residues. V was clipped by 6 bases and J by 0 bases, with 2 bases between them. The rearrangement joins TRBV10-3 to TRBJ2-2, with unresolved D. Sequencing input: PBMCs or a T cell subset sorted from them (not recorded which). This receptor was taken from a young man who had mild COVID-19 (a few samples of this study predate the infection). Cell type and time point are not known. The CDR3 bases are TGTGCCATCAGGACGAACACCGGGGAGCTGTTTTTT. Translated, it gives CAIRTNTGELFF.